This T cell receptor beta chain was identified in a study of blood T cell repertoires in COVID-19. J was trimmed by 0 bases and V by 10 bases; bases with no gene match: 10. Germline values: CDR1 MDHEN, CDR2 SYDVKM. This CDR3 contains 16 residues. Only in-frame clones appear in the TCRdb table, and some are missing; sequencing was by immunoSEQ multiplex PCR. Of hundreds of thousands of clones in the sample, roughly 80% were seen once. The TCR comes from a woman of 80 years or more with acute or convalescent COVID-19. Sequenced: peripheral blood. The J gene is TRBJ2-2, the V gene TRBV28, with 8 bases matching TRBD1. CDR3 residues: CATGPSTGANTGELFF. The CDR3, as DNA: TGTGCCACCGGACCCTCGACAGGGGCGAACACCGGGGAGCTGTTTTTT.